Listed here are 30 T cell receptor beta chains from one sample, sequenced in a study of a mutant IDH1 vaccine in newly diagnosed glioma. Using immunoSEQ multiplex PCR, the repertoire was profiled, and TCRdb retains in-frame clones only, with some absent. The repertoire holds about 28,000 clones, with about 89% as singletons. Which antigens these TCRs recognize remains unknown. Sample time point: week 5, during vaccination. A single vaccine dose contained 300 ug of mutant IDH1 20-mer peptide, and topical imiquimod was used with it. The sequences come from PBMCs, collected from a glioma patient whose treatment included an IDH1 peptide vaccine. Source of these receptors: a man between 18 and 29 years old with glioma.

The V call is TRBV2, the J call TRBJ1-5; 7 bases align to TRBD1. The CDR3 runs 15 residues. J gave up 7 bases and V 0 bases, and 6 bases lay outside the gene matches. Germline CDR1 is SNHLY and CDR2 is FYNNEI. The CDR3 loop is CASSEAGGASQPQHF. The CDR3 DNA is TGTGCCAGCAGTGAAGCAGGGGGCGCGTCCCAGCCCCAGCATTTT.

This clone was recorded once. CDR3 sequence: CASSGTTNTGELFF. The CDR3 DNA reads as TGTGCCAGCAGCGGGACCACGAACACCGGGGAGCTGTTTTTT. The chain links TRBV2 to TRBJ2-2; TRBD1 or TRBD2 may be the D gene (5 bases each). V was trimmed by 6 bases and J by 0 bases, leaving 8 bases between them. This CDR3 comprises 14 residues. Per germline, CDR1 SNHLY and CDR2 FYNNEI.

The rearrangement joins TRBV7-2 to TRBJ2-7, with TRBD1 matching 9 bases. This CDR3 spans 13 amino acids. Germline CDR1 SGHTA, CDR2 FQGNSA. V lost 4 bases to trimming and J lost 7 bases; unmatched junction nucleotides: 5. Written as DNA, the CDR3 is TGTGCCAGCAGCTCGGGACAGGGAAGAGAGCAGTACTTC. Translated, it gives CASSSGQGREQYF.

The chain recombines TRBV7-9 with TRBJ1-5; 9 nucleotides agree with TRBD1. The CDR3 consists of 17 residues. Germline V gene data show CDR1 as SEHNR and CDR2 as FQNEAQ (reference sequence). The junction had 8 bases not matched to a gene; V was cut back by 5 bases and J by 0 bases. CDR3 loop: CASSPGTGPYSNQPQHF. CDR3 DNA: TGTGCCAGCAGCCCCGGGACAGGGCCATATAGCAATCAGCCCCAGCATTTT. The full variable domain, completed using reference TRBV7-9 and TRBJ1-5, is DTGVSQNPRHKITKRGQNVTFRCDPISEHNRLYWYRQTLGQGPEFLTYFQNEAQLEKSRLLSDRFSAERPKGSFSTLEIQRTEQGDSAMYLCASSPGTGPYSNQPQHFGDGTRLSIL.

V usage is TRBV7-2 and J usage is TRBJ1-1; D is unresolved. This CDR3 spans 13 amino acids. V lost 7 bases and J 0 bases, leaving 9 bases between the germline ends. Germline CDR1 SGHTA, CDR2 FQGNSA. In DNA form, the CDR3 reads TGTGCCAGCATGGCCGGAATGAACACTGAAGCTTTCTTT. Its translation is CASMAGMNTEAFF.

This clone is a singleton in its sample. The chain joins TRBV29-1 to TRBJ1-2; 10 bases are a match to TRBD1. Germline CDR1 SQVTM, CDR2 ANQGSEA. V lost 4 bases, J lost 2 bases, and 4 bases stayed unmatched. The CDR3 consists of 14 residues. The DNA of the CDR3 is TGCAGCGTTGTTTGGACAGGGGGAAACTATGGCTACACCTTC. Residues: CSVVWTGGNYGYTF. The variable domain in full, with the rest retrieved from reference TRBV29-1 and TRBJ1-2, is SAVISQKPSRDICQRGTSLTIQCQVDSQVTMMFWYRQQPGQSLTLIATANQGSEATYESGFVIDKFPISRPNLTFSTLTVSNMSPEDSSIYLCSVVWTGGNYGYTFGSGTRLTVV.

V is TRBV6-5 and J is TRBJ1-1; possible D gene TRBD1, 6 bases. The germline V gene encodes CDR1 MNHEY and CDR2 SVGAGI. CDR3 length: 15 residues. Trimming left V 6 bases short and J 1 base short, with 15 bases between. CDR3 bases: TGTGCCAGCAGAAGAACAGGGTTTGGGAACACTGAAGCTTTCTTT. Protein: CASRRTGFGNTEAFF.

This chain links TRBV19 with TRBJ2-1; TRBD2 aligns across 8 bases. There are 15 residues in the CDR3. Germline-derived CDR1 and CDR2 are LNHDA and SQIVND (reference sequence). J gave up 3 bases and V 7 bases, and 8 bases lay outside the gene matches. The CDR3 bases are TGTGCCAGTACCCCCGCCGGGAGGGGCTACAATGAGCAGTTCTTC. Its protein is CASTPAGRGYNEQFF.

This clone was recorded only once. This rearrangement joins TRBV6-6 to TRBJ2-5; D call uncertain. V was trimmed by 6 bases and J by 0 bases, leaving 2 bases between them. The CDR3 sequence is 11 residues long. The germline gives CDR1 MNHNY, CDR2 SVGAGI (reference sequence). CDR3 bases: TGTGCCAGCAGGCACCAAGAGACCCAGTACTTC. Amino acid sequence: CASRHQETQYF.

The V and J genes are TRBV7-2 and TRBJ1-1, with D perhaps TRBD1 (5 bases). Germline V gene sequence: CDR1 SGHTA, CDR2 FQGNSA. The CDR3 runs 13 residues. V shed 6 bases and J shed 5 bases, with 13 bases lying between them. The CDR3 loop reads CASSWDGRTEAFF. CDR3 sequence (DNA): TGTGCCAGCAGTTGGGACGGGAGGACTGAAGCTTTCTTT.

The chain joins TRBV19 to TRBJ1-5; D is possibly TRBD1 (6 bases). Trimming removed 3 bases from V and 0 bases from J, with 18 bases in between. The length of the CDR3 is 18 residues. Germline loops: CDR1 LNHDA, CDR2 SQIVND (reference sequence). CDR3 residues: CASSISGGGRYSNQPQHF. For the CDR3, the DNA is TGTGCCAGTAGTATTTCGGGCGGGGGCCGTTATAGCAATCAGCCCCAGCATTTT.

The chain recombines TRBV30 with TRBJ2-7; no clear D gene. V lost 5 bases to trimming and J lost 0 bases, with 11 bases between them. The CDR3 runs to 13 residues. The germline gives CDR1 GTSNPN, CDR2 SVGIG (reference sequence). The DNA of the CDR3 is TGTGCCTGGGACAAGGAGAACTCCTACGAGCAGTACTTC. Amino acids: CAWDKENSYEQYF.

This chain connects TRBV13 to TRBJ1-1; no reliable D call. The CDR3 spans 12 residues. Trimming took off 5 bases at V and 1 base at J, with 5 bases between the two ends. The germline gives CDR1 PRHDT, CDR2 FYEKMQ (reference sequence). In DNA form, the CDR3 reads TGTGCCAGCAGCGTCAGGAACACTGAAGCTTTCTTT. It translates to CASSVRNTEAFF.

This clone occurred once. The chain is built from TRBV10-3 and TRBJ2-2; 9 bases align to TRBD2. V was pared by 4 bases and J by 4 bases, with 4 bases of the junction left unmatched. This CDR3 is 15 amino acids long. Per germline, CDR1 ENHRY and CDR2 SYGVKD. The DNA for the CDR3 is TGTGCCATCAGTGCAGCGGGAGGCGGCACCGGGGAGCTGTTTTTT. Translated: CAISAAGGGTGELFF.

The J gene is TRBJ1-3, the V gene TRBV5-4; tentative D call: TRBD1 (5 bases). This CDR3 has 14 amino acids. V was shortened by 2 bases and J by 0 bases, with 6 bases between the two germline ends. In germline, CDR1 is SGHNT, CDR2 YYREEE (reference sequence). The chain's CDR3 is CASSFQGSGNTIYF. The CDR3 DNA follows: TGTGCCAGCAGCTTCCAGGGCTCTGGAAACACCATATATTTT. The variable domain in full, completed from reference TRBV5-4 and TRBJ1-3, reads ETGVTQSPTHLIKTRGQQVTLRCSSQSGHNTVSWYQQALGQGPQFIFQYYREEENGRGNFPPRFSGLQFPNYSSELNVNALELDDSALYLCASSFQGSGNTIYFGEGSWLTVV.

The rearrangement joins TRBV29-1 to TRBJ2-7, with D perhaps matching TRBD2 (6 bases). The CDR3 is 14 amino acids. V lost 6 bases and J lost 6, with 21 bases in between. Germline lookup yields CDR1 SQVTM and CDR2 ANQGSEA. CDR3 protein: CSVGLASDIREQYF. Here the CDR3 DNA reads TGCAGCGTAGGTCTAGCGTCAGACATTCGCGAGCAGTACTTC.

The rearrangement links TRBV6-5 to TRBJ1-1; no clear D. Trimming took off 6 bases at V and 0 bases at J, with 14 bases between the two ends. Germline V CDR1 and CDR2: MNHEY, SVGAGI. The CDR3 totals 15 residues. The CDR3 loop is CASSPFRKMNTEAFF. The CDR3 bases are TGTGCCAGCAGCCCCTTCAGGAAAATGAACACTGAAGCTTTCTTT.

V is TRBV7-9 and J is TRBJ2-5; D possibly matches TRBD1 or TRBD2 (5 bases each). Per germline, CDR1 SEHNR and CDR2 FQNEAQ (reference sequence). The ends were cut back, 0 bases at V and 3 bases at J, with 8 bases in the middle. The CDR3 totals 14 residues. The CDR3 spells CASSLARDEETQYF. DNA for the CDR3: TGTGCCAGCAGCTTAGCCAGGGACGAAGAGACCCAGTACTTC.

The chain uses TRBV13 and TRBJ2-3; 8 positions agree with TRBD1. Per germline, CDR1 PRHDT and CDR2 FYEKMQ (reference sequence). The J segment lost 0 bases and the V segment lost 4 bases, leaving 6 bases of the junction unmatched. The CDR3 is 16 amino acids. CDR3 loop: CASSSEDRASTDTQYF. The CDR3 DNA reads TGTGCCAGCAGCTCTGAGGACAGGGCGAGCACAGATACGCAGTATTTT.

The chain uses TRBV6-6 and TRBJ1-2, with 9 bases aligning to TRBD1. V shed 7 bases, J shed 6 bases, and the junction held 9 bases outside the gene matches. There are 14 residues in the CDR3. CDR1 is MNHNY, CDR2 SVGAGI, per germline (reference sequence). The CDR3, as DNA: TGTGCCAGCACCCTGCGGGACAGGGTAGATGGCTACACCTTC. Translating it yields CASTLRDRVDGYTF.

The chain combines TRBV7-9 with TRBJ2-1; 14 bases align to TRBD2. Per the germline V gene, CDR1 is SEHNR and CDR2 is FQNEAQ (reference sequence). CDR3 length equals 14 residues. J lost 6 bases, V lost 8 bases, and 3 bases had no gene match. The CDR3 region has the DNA TGTGCCAGCGGGGGACTAGCGGGAGCCAATGAGCAGTTCTTC. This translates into CASGGLAGANEQFF.

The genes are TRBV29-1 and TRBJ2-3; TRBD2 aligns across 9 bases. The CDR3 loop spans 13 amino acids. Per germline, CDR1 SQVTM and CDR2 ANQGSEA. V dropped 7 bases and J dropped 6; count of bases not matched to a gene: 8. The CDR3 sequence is CSAEREAGDTQYF. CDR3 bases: TGCAGCGCCGAGCGGGAGGCCGGGGATACGCAGTATTTT.

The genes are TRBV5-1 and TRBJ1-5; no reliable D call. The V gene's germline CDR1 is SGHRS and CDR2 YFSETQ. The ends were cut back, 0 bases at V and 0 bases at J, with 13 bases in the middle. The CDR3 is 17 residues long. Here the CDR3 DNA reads TGCGCCAGCAGCTTGGGGGTTACGGTTTATAGCAATCAGCCCCAGCATTTT. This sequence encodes CASSLGVTVYSNQPQHF.

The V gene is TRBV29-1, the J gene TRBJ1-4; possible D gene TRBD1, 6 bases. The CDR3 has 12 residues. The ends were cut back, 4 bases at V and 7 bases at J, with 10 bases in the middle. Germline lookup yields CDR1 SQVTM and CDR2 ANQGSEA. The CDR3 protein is CSVAQGSEKLFF. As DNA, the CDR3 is TGCAGCGTTGCACAGGGTAGTGAAAAACTGTTTTTT.

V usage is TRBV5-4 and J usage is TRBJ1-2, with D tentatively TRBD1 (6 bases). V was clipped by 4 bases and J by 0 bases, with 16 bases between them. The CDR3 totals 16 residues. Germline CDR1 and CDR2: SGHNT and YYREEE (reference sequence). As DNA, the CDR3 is TGTGCCAGCAGCCCGATACGGGACACTCCTAACTATGGCTACACCTTC. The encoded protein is CASSPIRDTPNYGYTF.

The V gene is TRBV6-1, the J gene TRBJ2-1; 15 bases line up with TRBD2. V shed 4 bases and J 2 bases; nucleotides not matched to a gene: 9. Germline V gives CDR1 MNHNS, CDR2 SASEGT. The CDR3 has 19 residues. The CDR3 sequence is CASSAWTSGRARAYNEQFF. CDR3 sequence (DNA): TGTGCCAGCAGTGCCTGGACTAGCGGGAGGGCGAGAGCCTACAATGAGCAGTTCTTC.

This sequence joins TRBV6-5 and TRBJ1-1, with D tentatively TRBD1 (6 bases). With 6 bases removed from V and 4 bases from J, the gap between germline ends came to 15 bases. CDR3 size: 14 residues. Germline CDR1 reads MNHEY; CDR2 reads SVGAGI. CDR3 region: CASRLTGVGTEAFF. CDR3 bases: TGTGCCAGCAGGTTGACAGGCGTGGGCACTGAAGCTTTCTTT.

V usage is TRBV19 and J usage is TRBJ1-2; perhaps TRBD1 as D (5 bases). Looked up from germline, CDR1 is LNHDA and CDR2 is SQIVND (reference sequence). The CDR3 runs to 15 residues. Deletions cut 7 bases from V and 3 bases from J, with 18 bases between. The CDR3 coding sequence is TGTGCCAGTACCCCGGGCACCGGGACCTACTATGGCTACACCTTC. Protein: CASTPGTGTYYGYTF.

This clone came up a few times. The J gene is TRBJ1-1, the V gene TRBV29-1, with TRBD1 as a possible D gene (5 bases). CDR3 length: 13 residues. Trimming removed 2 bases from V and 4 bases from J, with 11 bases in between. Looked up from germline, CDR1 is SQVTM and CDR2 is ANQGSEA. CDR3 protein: CSVERDPSTEAFF. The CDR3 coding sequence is TGCAGCGTTGAAAGGGACCCGAGCACTGAAGCTTTCTTT.

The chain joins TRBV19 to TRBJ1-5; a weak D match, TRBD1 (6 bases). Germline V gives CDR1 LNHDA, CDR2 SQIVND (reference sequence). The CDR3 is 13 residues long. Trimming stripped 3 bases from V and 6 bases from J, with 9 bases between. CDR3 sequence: CASSMEGGQPQHF. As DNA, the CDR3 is TGTGCCAGTAGTATGGAAGGGGGTCAGCCCCAGCATTTT. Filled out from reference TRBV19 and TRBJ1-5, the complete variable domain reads DGGITQSPKYLFRKEGQNVTLSCEQNLNHDAMYWYRQDPGQGLRLIYYSQIVNDFQKGDIAEGYSVSREKKESFPLTVTSAQKNPTAFYLCASSMEGGQPQHFGDGTRLSIL.